This T cell receptor beta chain came from a study of CD8 T cells in ankylosing spondylitis. Trimming cost V 7 bases and J 5 bases; bases outside gene matches: 15. Germline V gene sequence: CDR1 MNHNS, CDR2 SASEGT. This CDR3 spans 17 amino acids. About this clonotype: Its antigen is currently unknown.

As the method for making TCR beta libraries, quantitative 5'-RACE with molecular barcodes was used. TCRdb processed the 5' RACE reads anew with MiXCR; each CDR3 protein has one entry. The sample shows a few hundred thousand distinct CDR3 sequences, more than 20% of them seen only once. Study outcomes and limitations: Clones tied to disease were said to be significantly enriched in matched ankylosing spondylitis synovial fluid.

The rearrangement links TRBV6-1 to TRBJ2-2; 8 positions match TRBD2. This TCR was sampled from a female donor with ankylosing spondylitis or in good health (not recorded which). Sample: blood, either unsorted or a sorted T cell fraction (not recorded which). This CDR3 reads CASKPIAGRGVTGELFF. CDR3 coding DNA: TGTGCCAGCAAACCGATAGCGGGGAGAGGGGTGACCGGGGAGCTGTTTTTT.